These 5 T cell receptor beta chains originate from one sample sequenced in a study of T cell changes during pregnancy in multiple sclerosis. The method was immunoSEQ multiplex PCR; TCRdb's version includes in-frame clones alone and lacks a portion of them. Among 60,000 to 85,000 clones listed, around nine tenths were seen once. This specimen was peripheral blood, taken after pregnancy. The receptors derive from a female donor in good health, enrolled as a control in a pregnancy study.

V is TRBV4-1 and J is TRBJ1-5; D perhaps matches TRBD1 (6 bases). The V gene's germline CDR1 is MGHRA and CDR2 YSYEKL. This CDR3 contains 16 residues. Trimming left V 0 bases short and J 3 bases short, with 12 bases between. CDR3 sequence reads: CASSQDRTAYNQPQHF. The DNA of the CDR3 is TGCGCCAGCAGCCAAGATAGGACAGCATACAATCAGCCCCAGCATTTT.

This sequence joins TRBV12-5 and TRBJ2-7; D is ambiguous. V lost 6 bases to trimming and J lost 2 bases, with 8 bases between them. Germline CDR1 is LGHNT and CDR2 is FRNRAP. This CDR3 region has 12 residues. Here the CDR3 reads CASGPDTYEQYF. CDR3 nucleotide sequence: TGTGCTAGTGGCCCCGACACCTACGAGCAGTACTTC.

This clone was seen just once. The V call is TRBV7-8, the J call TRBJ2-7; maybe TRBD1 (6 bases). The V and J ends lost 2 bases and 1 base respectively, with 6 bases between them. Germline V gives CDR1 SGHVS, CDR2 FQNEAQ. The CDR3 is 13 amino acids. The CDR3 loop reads CASSLRGSYEQYF. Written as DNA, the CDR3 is TGTGCCAGCAGCTTAAGGGGGTCCTACGAGCAGTACTTC.

This chain's CDR3 is CASSSGQGGRGLLGQPQHF. CDR3 DNA sequence: TGTGCCAGCAGTTCGGGCCAAGGGGGCAGGGGGCTTTTAGGACAGCCCCAGCATTTT. V and J are TRBV28 and TRBJ1-5; 8 nucleotides agree with TRBD1. V dropped 4 bases and J dropped 7; count of bases not matched to a gene: 21. This CDR3 has 19 amino acids. Per germline, CDR1 MDHEN and CDR2 SYDVKM.

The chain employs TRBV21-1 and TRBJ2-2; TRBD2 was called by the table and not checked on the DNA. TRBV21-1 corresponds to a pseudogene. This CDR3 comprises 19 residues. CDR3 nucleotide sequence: TGTGCCAGCAGCAAAGGCACTAGCGGGGGGGAGTTTAGTGCCGGGGAGCTGTTTTTT. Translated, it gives CASSKGTSGGEFSAGELFF.